The rows below give T cell receptor beta chains drawn from one sample of a study of blood T cell repertoires in COVID-19. The assay was immunoSEQ multiplex PCR, and TCRdb's table has in-frame clones only and misses some. The sample contains 60,000 or so clones, about nine tenths of which appear only once. The specimen sequenced was peripheral blood. The source of these receptors is a woman aged 70-85 years with active COVID-19. Each CDR3 is given with its conserved first and last residue. D genes are given only for firm matches. Only some rows state a clone size, as once, few, many or a class for expanded clones.

clone size	D gene	V gene	J gene	CDR3 DNA	CDR3 protein
.	TRBD2	TRBV11-2	TRBJ2-2	TGTGCCAGCAGTTCCCCACGGACTAGATCAGCCACCGGGGAGCTGTTTTTT	CASSSPRTRSATGELFF
.	TRBD1	TRBV10-1	TRBJ2-7	TGCGCCAGCAGTTCGGGACAGGGGGCACCCTACGAGCAGTACTTC	CASSSGQGAPYEQYF
once	.	TRBV5-1	TRBJ2-3	TGCGCCTCCCGGGGAGGAGTCACAGATACGCAGTATTTT	CASRGGVTDTQYF
once	.	TRBV11-3	TRBJ2-1	TGTGCCAGCAGCTTAGGGGGACTTCTTTACAATGAGCAGTTCTTC	CASSLGGLLYNEQFF
.	.	TRBV5-8	TRBJ2-7	TGTGCCAGCAGTCGACTTTTAGCCTCCTACGAGCAGTACTTC	CASSRLLASYEQYF
.	.	TRBV6-5	TRBJ2-5	TGTGCCAGCAGTCCCCCGGGTCTGCAAGAGACCCAGTACTTC	CASSPPGLQETQYF
.	TRBD2	TRBV27	TRBJ2-7	TGTGCCAGCAGACCCCGGACTAGCGGACGCTACGAGCAGTACTTC	CASRPRTSGRYEQYF
.	.	TRBV5-6	TRBJ1-1	TGTGCCAGCAGCCAACAGGGAAACACTGAAGCTTTCTTT	CASSQQGNTEAFF
.	TRBD1	TRBV7-3	TRBJ2-3	TGTGCCAGCAGCTCGATGACAGGGGCCCGCACAGATACGCAGTATTTT	CASSSMTGARTDTQYF
.	.	TRBV2	TRBJ2-2	TGTGCCAGCAGTGAGACCACAGGGACCACCGGGGAGCTGTTTTTT	CASSETTGTTGELFF
once	TRBD2	TRBV18	TRBJ2-1	TGTGCCAGCTCACCCAAACTAGCGGGAGGTGATGAGCAGTTCTTC	CASSPKLAGGDEQFF
.	TRBD1	TRBV11-2	TRBJ2-3	TGTGCCAGCAGCTCCTACCGGGACAGGGTCCTATCGGGCACAGATACGCAGTATTTT	CASSSYRDRVLSGTDTQYF
.	TRBD2	TRBV30	TRBJ2-1	TGTGCCTGGACGGGACTAGCGGGAGGGTGGGATGAGCAGTTCTTC	CAWTGLAGGWDEQFF
.	.	TRBV5-6	TRBJ2-7	TGTGCCAGCAGCTTGGCCTTATCCTACGAGCAGTACTTC	CASSLALSYEQYF
.	.	TRBV28	TRBJ1-4	TGTGCCAGCAGTTTAATGGCAGGCCTTAATGAAAAACTGTTTTTT	CASSLMAGLNEKLFF
.	TRBD1	TRBV28	TRBJ2-4	TGTGCCAGCAGTCTCCGATCCGGGACAGGGGAAATCCTTGCCATTCAGTACTTC	CASSLRSGTGEILAIQYF
.	TRBD2	TRBV7-3	TRBJ2-1	TGTGCCAGCAGCTTAGGGGCTAGCGGCTACAATGAGCAGTTCTTC	CASSLGASGYNEQFF
.	.	TRBV6-1	TRBJ2-7	TGTGCCAGCAGTGAATTCGGAGTCGAGCAGTACTTC	CASSEFGVEQYF
.	.	TRBV3-1/TRBV3-2	TRBJ1-3	TGTGCCAGCAGCCAAGATACGGGGGGAGCTGGAAACACCATATATTTT	CASSQDTGGAGNTIYF
.	TRBD2	TRBV6-1	TRBJ2-7	TGTGCCAGCAGTGACGGGACTAGCGGACCCTACGAGCAGTACTTC	CASSDGTSGPYEQYF
few	TRBD1	TRBV5-1	TRBJ1-2	TGCGCCAGCAGCTCAGGGGGCTCGAACTATGGCTACACCTTC	CASSSGGSNYGYTF
once	TRBD1	TRBV3-1/TRBV3-2	TRBJ1-2	TGTGCCAGCAGCCTCGAAGGGACAGGGGGCGACAATTATGGCTACACCTTC	CASSLEGTGGDNYGYTF
.	.	TRBV7-9	TRBJ1-1	TGTGCCAGCAGCTCGTCGTGGGGGGGTTTCGACACTGAAGCTTTCTTT	CASSSSWGGFDTEAFF
.	.	TRBV7-8	TRBJ1-5	TGTGCCAGCAGCTTTGGGCCCACCGGTAAACCGGCCCAGCATTTT	CASSFGPTGKPAQHF
.	.	TRBV3-1/TRBV3-2	TRBJ2-1	TGTGCCAGCAGCCAAGGAAGCCCCGGAGTCTACAATGAGCAGTTCTTC	CASSQGSPGVYNEQFF
.	TRBD1	TRBV4-2	TRBJ1-2	TGTGCCAGCAGCCGCGGTGCGGTGGACAGGGGCAACTATGGCTACACCTTC	CASSRGAVDRGNYGYTF